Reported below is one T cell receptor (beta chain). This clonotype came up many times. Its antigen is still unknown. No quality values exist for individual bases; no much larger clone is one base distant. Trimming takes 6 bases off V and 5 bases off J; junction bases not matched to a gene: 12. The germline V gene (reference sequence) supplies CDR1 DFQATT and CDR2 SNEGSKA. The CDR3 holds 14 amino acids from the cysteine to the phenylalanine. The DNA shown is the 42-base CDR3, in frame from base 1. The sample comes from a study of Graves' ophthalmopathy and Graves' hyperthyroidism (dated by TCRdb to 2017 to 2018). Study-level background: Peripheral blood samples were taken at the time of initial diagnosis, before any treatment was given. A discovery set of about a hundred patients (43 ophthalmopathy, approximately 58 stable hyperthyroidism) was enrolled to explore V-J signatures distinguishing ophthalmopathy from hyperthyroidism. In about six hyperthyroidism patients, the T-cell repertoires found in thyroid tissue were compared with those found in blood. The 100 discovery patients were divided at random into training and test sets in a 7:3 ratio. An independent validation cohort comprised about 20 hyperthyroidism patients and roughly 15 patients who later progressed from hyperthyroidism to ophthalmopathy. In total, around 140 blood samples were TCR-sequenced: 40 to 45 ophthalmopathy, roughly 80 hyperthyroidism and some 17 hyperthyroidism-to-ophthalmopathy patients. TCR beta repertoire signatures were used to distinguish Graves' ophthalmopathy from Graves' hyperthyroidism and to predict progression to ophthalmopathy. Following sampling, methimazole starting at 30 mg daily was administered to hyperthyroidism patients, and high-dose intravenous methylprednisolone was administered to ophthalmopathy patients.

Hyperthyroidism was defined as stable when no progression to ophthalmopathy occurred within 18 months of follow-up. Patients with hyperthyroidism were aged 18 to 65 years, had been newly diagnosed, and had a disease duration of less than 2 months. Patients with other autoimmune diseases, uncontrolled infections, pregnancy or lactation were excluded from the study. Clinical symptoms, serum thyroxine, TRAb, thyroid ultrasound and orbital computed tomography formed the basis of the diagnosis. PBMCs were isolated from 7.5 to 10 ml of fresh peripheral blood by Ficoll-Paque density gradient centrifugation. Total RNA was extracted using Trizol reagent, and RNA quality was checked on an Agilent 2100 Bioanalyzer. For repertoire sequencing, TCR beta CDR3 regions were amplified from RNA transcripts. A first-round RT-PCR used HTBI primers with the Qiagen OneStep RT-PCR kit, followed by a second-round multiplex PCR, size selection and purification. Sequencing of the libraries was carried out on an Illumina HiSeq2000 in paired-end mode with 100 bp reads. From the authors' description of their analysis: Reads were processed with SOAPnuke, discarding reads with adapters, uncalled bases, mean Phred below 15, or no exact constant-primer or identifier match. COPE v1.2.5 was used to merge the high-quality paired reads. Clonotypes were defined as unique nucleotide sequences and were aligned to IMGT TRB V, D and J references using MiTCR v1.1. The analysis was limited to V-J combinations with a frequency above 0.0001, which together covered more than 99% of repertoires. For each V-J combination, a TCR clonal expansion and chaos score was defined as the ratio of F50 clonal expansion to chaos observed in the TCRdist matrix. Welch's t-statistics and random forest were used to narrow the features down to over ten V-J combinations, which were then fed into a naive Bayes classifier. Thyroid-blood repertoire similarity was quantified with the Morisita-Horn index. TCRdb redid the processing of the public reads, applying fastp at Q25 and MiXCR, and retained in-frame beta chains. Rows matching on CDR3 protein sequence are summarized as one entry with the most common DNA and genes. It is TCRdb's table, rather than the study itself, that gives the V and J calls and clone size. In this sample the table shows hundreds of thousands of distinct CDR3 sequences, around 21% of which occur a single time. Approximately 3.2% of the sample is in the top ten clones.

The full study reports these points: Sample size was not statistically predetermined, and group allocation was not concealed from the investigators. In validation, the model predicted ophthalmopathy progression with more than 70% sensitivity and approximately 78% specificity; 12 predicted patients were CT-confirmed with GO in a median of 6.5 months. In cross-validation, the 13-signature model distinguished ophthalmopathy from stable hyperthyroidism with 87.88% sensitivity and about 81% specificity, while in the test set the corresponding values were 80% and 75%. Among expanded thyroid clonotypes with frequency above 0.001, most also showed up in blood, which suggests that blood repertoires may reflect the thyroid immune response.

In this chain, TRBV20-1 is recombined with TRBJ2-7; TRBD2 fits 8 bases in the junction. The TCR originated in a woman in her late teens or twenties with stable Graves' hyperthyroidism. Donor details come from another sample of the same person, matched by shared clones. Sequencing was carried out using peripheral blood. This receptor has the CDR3 CSARDGGASDEQYF. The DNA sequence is TGCAGTGCGAGGGACGGGGGGGCCTCGGACGAGCAGTACTTC.